A single sample gave rise to the 18 T cell receptor beta chains below, sequenced in a study of blood T cell repertoires in COVID-19. This table comes from immunoSEQ multiplex PCR, and its TCRdb copy is limited to in-frame clones, with some not included. The table has 45,000 to 50,000 clones, less than 90% seen once. Input material: peripheral blood. These receptors were collected from a human donor in a cohort sampled during active COVID-19.

V usage is TRBV4-2 and J usage is TRBJ1-6; 9 bases are a match to TRBD1. The CDR3 covers 16 residues. V lost 4 bases to trimming and J lost 7 bases; unmatched junction nucleotides: 8. Per germline, CDR1 LGHNA and CDR2 YNFKEQ. In DNA form, the CDR3 reads TGTGCCAGCAGCCTACAGCTCGGACAGGGGAATTCACCCCTCCACTTT. The encoded protein is CASSLQLGQGNSPLHF.

The genes are TRBV5-4 and TRBJ2-5, with 7 bases identical to TRBD2. This CDR3 contains 13 residues. V lost 4 bases, J lost 3 bases, and 3 bases stayed unmatched. Germline V lookup: CDR1 SGHNT, CDR2 YYREEE (reference sequence). CDR3 nucleotides: TGTGCCAGCAGCCGAGGACTAGAAGAGACCCAGTACTTC. It translates to CASSRGLEETQYF.

CDR3 coding DNA: TGTGCCAGCAGCTGGGCCGGGACTAGCGGGTTATACGAGCAGTACTTC. Encoded protein: CASSWAGTSGLYEQYF. V usage is TRBV7-9 and J usage is TRBJ2-7; 12 bases align to TRBD2. V lost 4 bases and J lost 4; bases outside the gene matches: 8. This CDR3 region has 16 residues. Germline lookup yields CDR1 SEHNR and CDR2 FQNEAQ (reference sequence).

This clone was counted a single time. The V and J genes are TRBV30 and TRBJ1-5; TRBD1 is a possible D gene (5 bases). Trimming shortened V by 2 bases and J by 7 bases, and 12 bases separated the two germline ends. This CDR3 comprises 13 residues. Looked up from germline, CDR1 is GTSNPN and CDR2 is SVGIG (reference sequence). CDR3 sequence (DNA): TGTGCCTGGAGTAAGGGACTTGGGCAGCCCCAGCATTTT. Encoded protein: CAWSKGLGQPQHF. The variable domain in full, completed from reference TRBV30 and TRBJ1-5, reads SQTIHQWPATLVQPVGSPLSLECTVEGTSNPNLYWYRQAAGRGLQLLFYSVGIGQISSEVPQNLSASRPQDRQFILSSKKLLLSDSGFYLCAWSKGLGQPQHFGDGTRLSIL.

The gene calls are TRBV27 and TRBJ2-7; possible D gene TRBD1, 5 bases. Between the trimmed V and J ends, which lost 8 bases and 1 base, there was a span of 9 bases. Looked up from germline, CDR1 is MNHEY and CDR2 is SMNVEV (reference sequence). This CDR3 is built from 12 residues. Here the CDR3 reads CASGDSSYEQYF. The CDR3 nucleotides are TGTGCCAGCGGAGACAGTTCCTACGAGCAGTACTTC.

The V call is TRBV27, the J call TRBJ1-4, with a weak D call TRBD1 (6 bases). Per the germline V gene, CDR1 is MNHEY and CDR2 is SMNVEV (reference sequence). The germline V and J ends were trimmed by 6 bases and 1 base, with 12 bases remaining between them. CDR3 length: 15 amino acids. The DNA for the CDR3 is TGTGCCAGCAGCCGAGGGGGACAAACTAATGAAAAACTGTTTTTT. Amino acid sequence: CASSRGGQTNEKLFF.

The rearrangement uses TRBV6-5 and TRBJ2-3, with a weak D call TRBD1 (5 bases). Germline-derived CDR1 and CDR2 are MNHEY and SVGAGI. The CDR3 runs 14 residues. V was trimmed by 10 bases and J by 2 bases, leaving 16 bases between them. CDR3: CATLDGQLTDTQYF. The CDR3 region has the DNA TGTGCCACCCTGGACGGACAACTCACAGATACGCAGTATTTT.

The chain combines TRBV15 with TRBJ1-2; TRBD1 might be the D (5 bases). The CDR3 loop spans 14 amino acids. V shed 0 bases and J shed 3 bases, with 8 bases lying between them. Germline assignment: CDR1 LNHNV and CDR2 YYDKDF (reference sequence). The CDR3, as DNA: TGTGCCACCAGCAGAGATGTGACAGACTATGGCTACACCTTC. It yields the protein CATSRDVTDYGYTF.

The chain couples TRBV6-2 or TRBV6-3 to TRBJ2-3; unclear D gene. Germline values: CDR1 MNHEY, CDR2 SVGEGT. CDR3 length equals 15 residues. Trimming stripped 2 bases from V and 6 bases from J, with 15 bases between. The CDR3, as DNA: TGTGCCAGCAGTTACGCTGGGCTATCCGGCGATACGCAGTATTTT. Translation gives CASSYAGLSGDTQYF.

V is TRBV7-9 and J is TRBJ1-5, with D unclear. The ends were cut back, 0 bases at V and 6 bases at J, with 15 bases in the middle. The CDR3 covers 16 residues. CDR1 is SEHNR, CDR2 FQNEAQ, per germline (reference sequence). CDR3 sequence reads: CASSLAGDYIGQPQHF. CDR3 coding DNA: TGTGCCAGCAGCTTAGCGGGTGACTACATTGGTCAGCCCCAGCATTTT.

This clone appeared a few times. The V call is TRBV3-1 (or the pseudogene TRBV3-2), the J call TRBJ2-7, with D tentatively TRBD1 (5 bases). The CDR3 totals 15 residues. The V gene lost 4 bases and the J gene lost 3 bases, with 16 bases spanning the gap. Germline V gene lookup returns CDR1 LGHDT and CDR2 YNNKEL (reference sequence). In DNA form, the CDR3 reads TGTGCCAGCAGCCCTTCTGTGCAGGACATCTACGAGCAGTACTTC. Residues: CASSPSVQDIYEQYF.

V is TRBV2 and J is TRBJ2-7; TRBD1 is a possible D gene (5 bases). V was clipped by 0 bases and J by 7 bases, with 13 bases between them. The CDR3 extends over 14 amino acids. Per the germline V gene, CDR1 is SNHLY and CDR2 is FYNNEI. CDR3 protein: CASSEAGREGEQYF. DNA for the CDR3: TGTGCCAGCAGTGAAGCGGGCAGGGAAGGGGAGCAGTACTTC.

The chain employs TRBV19 and TRBJ2-5, with a possible D match to TRBD2 (5 bases). The CDR3 has 15 amino acids. V lost 3 bases to trimming and J lost 5 bases, with 16 bases between them. From germline, CDR1 is LNHDA and CDR2 SQIVND (reference sequence). CDR3 amino acids: CASSIGHTSGETQYF. The CDR3 nucleotides read TGTGCCAGTAGTATTGGTCATACTAGTGGCGAGACCCAGTACTTC.

The chain couples TRBV18 to TRBJ1-3; a possible D gene is TRBD1 (5 bases). Germline assignment: CDR1 KGHSH and CDR2 LQKENI. Trimming took 2 bases from V and 4 from J, leaving 12 bases between them. This CDR3 has 15 amino acids. The CDR3 region is CASSPAAGNGNTIYF. For the CDR3, the DNA is TGTGCCAGCTCACCAGCGGCAGGGAACGGAAACACCATATATTTT.

The chain employs TRBV6-5 and TRBJ2-5, with D perhaps matching TRBD2 (6 bases). Germline CDR1 MNHEY, CDR2 SVGAGI. V was pared by 6 bases and J by 6 bases, with 20 bases between. There are 15 residues in the CDR3. For the CDR3, the DNA is TGTGCCAGCAGGATGGGCATCGCGGGGTCGAAGACCCAGTACTTC. The encoded protein is CASRMGIAGSKTQYF.

The genes are TRBV11-3 and TRBJ2-2; D not resolved. The CDR3 is 15 amino acids. Trimming took 5 bases from V and 6 from J, leaving 16 bases between them. Per germline, CDR1 SGHNT and CDR2 YENEEA. The CDR3 loop reads CASSGDARPPGELFF. The CDR3 DNA reads TGTGCCAGCAGCGGAGACGCACGGCCCCCCGGGGAGCTGTTTTTT.

This clone was seen a few times. This chain connects TRBV19 to TRBJ1-1; no definite D call. Trimming took off 6 bases at V and 0 bases at J, with 8 bases between the two ends. Looked up from germline, CDR1 is LNHDA and CDR2 is SQIVND (reference sequence). The CDR3 contains 13 residues. As DNA, the CDR3 is TGTGCCAGTAGCCCCAACATGAACACTGAAGCTTTCTTT. Translated, it gives CASSPNMNTEAFF.

This clone was seen once. The chain has TRBV30 and TRBJ1-2, with TRBD1 as a possible D gene (5 bases). The CDR3 covers 15 residues. In germline, CDR1 is GTSNPN, CDR2 SVGIG (reference sequence). V was trimmed by 0 bases and J by 1 base, leaving 12 bases between them. This CDR3 is CAWSVQWGGNYGYTF. The CDR3 DNA is TGTGCCTGGAGTGTACAGTGGGGGGGTAACTATGGCTACACCTTC. Together with reference TRBV30 and TRBJ1-2, the CDR3 gives the full variable domain: SQTIHQWPATLVQPVGSPLSLECTVEGTSNPNLYWYRQAAGRGLQLLFYSVGIGQISSEVPQNLSASRPQDRQFILSSKKLLLSDSGFYLCAWSVQWGGNYGYTFGSGTRLTVV.